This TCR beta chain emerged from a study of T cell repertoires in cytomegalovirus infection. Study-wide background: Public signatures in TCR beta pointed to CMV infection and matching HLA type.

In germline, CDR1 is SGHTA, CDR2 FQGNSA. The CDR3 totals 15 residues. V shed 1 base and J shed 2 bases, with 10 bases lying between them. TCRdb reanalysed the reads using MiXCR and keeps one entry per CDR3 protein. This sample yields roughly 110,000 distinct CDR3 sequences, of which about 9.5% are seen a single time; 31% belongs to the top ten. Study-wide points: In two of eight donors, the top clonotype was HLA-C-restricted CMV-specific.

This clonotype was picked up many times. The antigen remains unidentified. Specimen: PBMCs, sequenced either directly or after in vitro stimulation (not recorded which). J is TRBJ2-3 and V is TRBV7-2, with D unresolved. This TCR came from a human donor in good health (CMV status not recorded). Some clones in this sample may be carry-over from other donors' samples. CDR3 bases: TGTGCCAGCAGCTTAGAGGGCAGAAACACAGATACGCAGTATTTT. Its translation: CASSLEGRNTDTQYF.